These 24 T cell receptor beta chains came from one sample sequenced in a study of T cell responses to AZD1222 COVID-19 vaccine. Assay used: immunoSEQ multiplex PCR; TCRdb lists only in-frame clones, some missing. The table includes 150,000 to 190,000 clones, 90% to 95% detected once. Sample: peripheral blood, taken 28 days after the second AZD1222 dose. The origin of the receptors is an adult who received the AZD1222 COVID-19 vaccine.

The chain uses TRBV2 and TRBJ1-2; no firm D call. Trimming took 8 bases from V and 4 from J, leaving 8 bases between them. Germline V CDR1 and CDR2: SNHLY, FYNNEI. This CDR3 is 11 amino acids long. CDR3 bases: TGTGCCAGCGTCGCTAGCTATGGCTACACCTTC. Protein product: CASVASYGYTF.

The chain combines TRBV18 with TRBJ2-1; TRBD2 agrees at 7 bases. Trimming removed 3 bases from V and 5 bases from J; junction bases left unmatched: 7. Germline CDR1 is KGHSH and CDR2 is LQKENI. There are 15 residues in the CDR3. The DNA for the CDR3 is TGTGCCAGCTCACCTAATAGGCTAGCGGACAATGAGCAGTTCTTC. Protein: CASSPNRLADNEQFF.

The V and J genes are TRBV19 and TRBJ1-1, with D unclear. Germline V gene sequence: CDR1 LNHDA, CDR2 SQIVND (reference sequence). V gave up 10 bases and J gave up 1 base, with 25 bases separating them. The CDR3 consists of 17 residues. The CDR3 sequence: CATSSGLFLSANTEAFF. CDR3 DNA sequence: TGTGCCACTTCATCGGGCCTCTTCCTATCCGCGAACACTGAAGCTTTCTTT.

The chain is built from TRBV5-1 and TRBJ1-1; 7 positions agree with TRBD1. The CDR3 covers 13 residues. Germline V CDR1 and CDR2: SGHRS, YFSETQ. The V and J ends lost 3 bases and 4 bases, in that order; junction bases with no gene match: 3. Here the CDR3 reads CASSYYRGTEAFF. DNA of the CDR3: TGCGCCAGCAGCTACTACAGGGGCACTGAAGCTTTCTTT.

The V gene is TRBV27, the J gene TRBJ1-2, with D unresolved. This CDR3 has 14 residues. Germline V lookup: CDR1 MNHEY, CDR2 SMNVEV (reference sequence). V was shortened by 4 bases and J by 0 bases, with 9 bases between the two germline ends. CDR3 residues: CASSSPRSNYGYTF. CDR3 DNA sequence: TGTGCCAGCAGTTCCCCCCGGTCTAACTATGGCTACACCTTC.

This clone was recorded once. This chain uses TRBV28 with TRBJ2-7; D possibly corresponds to TRBD2 (6 bases). Germline V gives CDR1 MDHEN, CDR2 SYDVKM. V lost 6 bases, J lost 1 base, and 16 bases lay in between. CDR3 size: 15 residues. The CDR3 DNA reads as TGTGCCAGCAGACTCGGGGGAGGAAGGTCCTACGAGCAGTACTTC. Protein sequence: CASRLGGGRSYEQYF.

V and J are TRBV13 and TRBJ2-7; a possible D gene is TRBD1 (5 bases). V lost 1 base to trimming and J lost 3 bases, with 10 bases between them. The germline CDR1 and CDR2 sequences are PRHDT and FYEKMQ (reference sequence). The CDR3 totals 14 residues. The CDR3 reads CASSLADRDYEQYF. DNA for the CDR3: TGTGCCAGCAGCTTAGCCGACAGAGACTACGAGCAGTACTTC. The variable domain in full, completed from reference TRBV13 and TRBJ2-7, reads AAGVIQSPRHLIKEKRETATLKCYPIPRHDTVYWYQQGPGQDPQFLISFYEKMQSDKGSIPDRFSAQQFSDYHSELNMSSLELGDSALYFCASSLADRDYEQYFGPGTRLTVT.

This chain connects TRBV7-3 to TRBJ2-2; maybe TRBD2 (5 bases). CDR3 length equals 15 residues. V was pared by 5 bases and J by 4 bases, with 14 bases between. The germline V gene has CDR1 SGHTA and CDR2 FQGTGA. The CDR3 protein is CASSQSEGFTGELFF. Here the CDR3 DNA reads TGTGCCAGCAGCCAAAGCGAGGGTTTCACCGGGGAGCTGTTTTTT.

This rearrangement joins TRBV15 to TRBJ2-7, with 7 nucleotides matching TRBD2. J gave up 3 bases and V 5 bases, and 1 base lay outside the gene matches. The CDR3 sequence is 12 residues long. CDR1 and CDR2 (germline): LNHNV, YYDKDF (reference sequence). The CDR3 loop reads CATSERDYEQYF. The CDR3 coding sequence is TGTGCCACCAGCGAGCGGGACTACGAGCAGTACTTC.

The chain combines TRBV12-3 or TRBV12-4 with TRBJ2-1; D call uncertain. Trimming stripped 6 bases from V and 7 bases from J, with 7 bases between. The CDR3 extends over 11 amino acids. CDR3 sequence: CASSPRNEQFF. For the CDR3, the DNA is TGTGCCAGCAGCCCTAGAAATGAGCAGTTCTTC.

V gene TRBV18 combines with J gene TRBJ1-2; 11 bases line up with TRBD1. V lost 6 bases, J lost 3 bases, and 9 bases stayed unmatched. This CDR3 comprises 16 residues. CDR1 KGHSH and CDR2 LQKENI come from the germline V gene. CDR3 in amino acids: CASSPGQGAIYYGYTF. In DNA form, the CDR3 reads TGTGCCAGCTCCCCCGGACAGGGGGCTATTTACTATGGCTACACCTTC.

The rearrangement uses TRBV6-5 and TRBJ1-3, with D uncertain. From germline, CDR1 is MNHEY and CDR2 SVGAGI. The V end was cut by 6 bases, the J end by 0 bases, with 12 bases between. There are 15 residues in the CDR3. The DNA for the CDR3 is TGTGCCAGCAGCCCAGACTCGCTCTCTGGAAACACCATATATTTT. Protein: CASSPDSLSGNTIYF.

CDR3 in amino acids: CASSNPGGRVYESPLHF. The DNA for the CDR3 is TGTGCCAGCAGCAATCCAGGGGGGAGGGTTTATGAATCACCCCTCCACTTT. This chain connects TRBV7-8 to TRBJ1-6; 7 bases agree with TRBD1. The CDR3 covers 17 residues. Germline trimming cut 5 bases from V and 10 bases from J; bases unmatched to any gene: 17. Germline values: CDR1 SGHVS, CDR2 FQNEAQ.

The rearrangement uses TRBV28 and TRBJ2-6; no clear D gene. Per germline, CDR1 MDHEN and CDR2 SYDVKM. V lost 11 bases to trimming and J lost 0 bases, with 14 bases between them. The CDR3 runs 15 residues. CDR3 nucleotide sequence: TGTGCCGCCGTCCAACCGTCCTCTGGGGCCAACGTCCTGACTTTC. It codes for CAAVQPSSGANVLTF.

The V call is TRBV6-5, the J call TRBJ2-7, with 7 bases that match TRBD1. V trimming: 0 bases; J trimming: 3 bases; junction bases outside the gene matches: 2. Germline assignment: CDR1 MNHEY and CDR2 SVGAGI. The CDR3 extends over 14 amino acids. The CDR3 sequence: CASSYSTGHYEQYF. The CDR3 DNA sequence: TGTGCCAGCAGTTACTCGACAGGGCACTACGAGCAGTACTTC.

The chain carries TRBV2 and TRBJ2-2; D call uncertain. CDR1 is SNHLY, CDR2 FYNNEI, per germline. CDR3 length: 13 residues. V shed 6 bases and J shed 0 bases, with 5 bases lying between them. The CDR3 protein is CASRDPNTGELFF. The CDR3 DNA follows: TGTGCCAGCAGGGACCCGAACACCGGGGAGCTGTTTTTT. The entire variable domain, with the rest obtained from reference TRBV2 and TRBJ2-2, is as follows: EPEVTQTPSHQVTQMGQEVILRCVPISNHLYFYWYRQILGQKVEFLVSFYNNEISEKSEIFDDQFSVERPDGSNFTLKIRSTKLEDSAMYFCASRDPNTGELFFGEGSRLTVL.

The CDR3 is CASSFRDRETYGYTF. CDR3 bases: TGTGCCAGCAGCTTTAGAGACAGGGAGACCTATGGCTACACCTTC. The J gene is TRBJ1-2, the V gene TRBV7-9; 7 bases line up with TRBD1. Germline CDR1 reads SEHNR; CDR2 reads FQNEAQ (reference sequence). V shed 3 bases and J 4 bases; nucleotides not matched to a gene: 8. The CDR3 loop spans 15 amino acids.

J is TRBJ2-5 and V is TRBV9; D is possibly TRBD2 (6 bases). V shed 4 bases and J shed 4 bases, with 8 bases lying between them. Germline CDR1 reads SGDLS; CDR2 reads YYNGEE. The CDR3 runs 12 residues. The DNA for the CDR3 is TGTGCCAGCAGCCTGGAGGGAGAGACCCAGTACTTC. Its protein product is CASSLEGETQYF.

Worth noting for this clone: A read error may produce the germline difference seen at one junction end. The chain's CDR3 is CASSLTGLQPRHF. CDR3 DNA: TGTGCCAGCAGTTTAACAGGACTTCAGCCCCGGCATTTT. V is TRBV6-2 or TRBV6-3 and J is TRBJ1-5, with D perhaps matching TRBD1 (5 bases). CDR1 is MNHEY and CDR2 is SVGEGT in the germline V gene. The CDR3 consists of 13 residues.

The chain recombines TRBV7-9 with TRBJ2-1; D is perhaps TRBD1 (6 bases). The CDR3 runs to 15 residues. V gave up 5 bases and J gave up 8 bases, with 19 bases separating them. Germline CDR1 SEHNR, CDR2 FQNEAQ (reference sequence). The CDR3 protein is CASSPVQGPLDEQFF. For the CDR3, the DNA is TGTGCCAGCAGCCCTGTACAGGGCCCCCTTGATGAGCAGTTCTTC.

This rearrangement joins TRBV5-1 to TRBJ1-5; the D gene is possibly TRBD1 (5 bases). Germline V gene sequence: CDR1 SGHRS, CDR2 YFSETQ. The CDR3 contains 16 residues. Trimming took 2 bases from V and 0 from J, leaving 12 bases between them. CDR3 coding DNA: TGCGCCAGCAGCTTTGGGGGGTCGTATAGCAATCAGCCCCAGCATTTT. Its protein is CASSFGGSYSNQPQHF.

The chain recombines TRBV30 with TRBJ1-6; 8 nucleotides line up with TRBD1. This CDR3 region has 20 residues. Germline CDR1 GTSNPN, CDR2 SVGIG (reference sequence). J lost 0 bases, V lost 0 bases, and 13 bases had no gene match. CDR3 sequence reads: CAWSVPRQGLSSSYNSPLHF. Written as DNA, the CDR3 is TGTGCCTGGAGTGTACCTAGACAGGGGCTCTCGAGCTCCTATAATTCACCCCTCCACTTT.

The chain employs TRBV4-1 and TRBJ2-5, with 15 bases fitting TRBD2. This CDR3 has 16 amino acids. Trimming at V came to 5 bases and at J to 5 bases, leaving 6 bases not matched to a gene. Germline lookup yields CDR1 MGHRA and CDR2 YSYEKL. The CDR3 protein is CASSTGLAGGRETQYF. As DNA, the CDR3 is TGCGCCAGCAGCACCGGACTAGCGGGAGGGCGGGAGACCCAGTACTTC.

The chain couples TRBV5-8 to TRBJ1-5; a weak D match, TRBD1 (5 bases). CDR1 is SGHTS, CDR2 YDEGEE, per germline. V was shortened by 4 bases and J by 2 bases, with 19 bases between the two germline ends. The CDR3 runs to 17 residues. CDR3 in amino acids: CASSNEPGPLGNQPQHF. For the CDR3, the DNA is TGTGCCAGCAGCAATGAACCGGGACCGCTGGGCAATCAGCCCCAGCATTTT.